The rows below give T cell receptor beta chains drawn from one sample of a study of breast tumors, draining lymph nodes, adjacent tissues. TCRdb reprocessed the multiplex PCR reads via MiXCR and lists one record per CDR3 protein. Of over 250,000 distinct CDR3 sequences in the sample, roughly 30% were seen once. Input material: axillary lymph node tissue. These receptors came from a female donor with breast cancer. Some clones in this sample may be carry-over from other donors' samples. Both conserved end residues are part of each CDR3. Each record gives: D gene, V gene, clone size, CDR3 length, J gene, CDR3 DNA, CDR3 protein. The D gene is left open where the match is weak. Size values are once, few and many counts, or a class for expanded clones, and some rows have none.

D gene: .
V gene: TRBV29-1
clone size: many
CDR3 length: 12
J gene: TRBJ2-1
CDR3 DNA: TGCAGCGTAACTAGTAGACGTAATGAGCAGTTCTTC
CDR3 protein: CSVTSRRNEQFF

D gene: .
V gene: TRBV6-2/TRBV6-3
clone size: many
CDR3 length: 13
J gene: TRBJ2-1
CDR3 DNA: TGTGCCAGCAGGCAGGACGGGGGCAATGAGCAGTTCTTC
CDR3 protein: CASRQDGGNEQFF

D gene: .
V gene: TRBV9
clone size: many
CDR3 length: 14
J gene: TRBJ2-7
CDR3 DNA: TGTGCCAGCAGCGTAAGTCCCCTGGGTTACGAGCAGTACTTC
CDR3 protein: CASSVSPLGYEQYF

D gene: TRBD1
V gene: TRBV20-1
clone size: many
CDR3 length: 16
J gene: TRBJ1-5
CDR3 DNA: TGCAGTGCTATTACCGGACAGGGACTTAGCAATCAGCCCCAGCATTTT
CDR3 protein: CSAITGQGLSNQPQHF

D gene: TRBD2
V gene: TRBV7-8
clone size: many
CDR3 length: 17
J gene: TRBJ2-1
CDR3 DNA: TGTGCCAGCAGCTTTTCGGCTGGCGGGAGCTCCTACAATGAGCAGTTCTTC
CDR3 protein: CASSFSAGGSSYNEQFF

D gene: TRBD1
V gene: TRBV9
clone size: few
CDR3 length: 14
J gene: TRBJ1-2
CDR3 DNA: TGTGCCAGCAGCGTAGGGACAGGGGGCGAGGGTTACACCTTC
CDR3 protein: CASSVGTGGEGYTF

D gene: .
V gene: TRBV4-1
clone size: many
CDR3 length: 13
J gene: TRBJ2-5
CDR3 DNA: TGCGCCAGCAGCCAGGCCTCCCAAGAGACCCAGTACTTC
CDR3 protein: CASSQASQETQYF

D gene: .
V gene: TRBV15
clone size: once
CDR3 length: 15
J gene: TRBJ2-1
CDR3 DNA: TGTGCCACCAGCAGAGCGGGAGCCTCGGACAATGAGCAGTTCTTC
CDR3 protein: CATSRAGASDNEQFF

D gene: TRBD1
V gene: TRBV5-1
clone size: many
CDR3 length: 17
J gene: TRBJ1-5
CDR3 DNA: TGCGCCAGCAGCTACGATAGGGACAGGGACGGCAATCAGCCCCAGCATTTT
CDR3 protein: CASSYDRDRDGNQPQHF

D gene: TRBD2
V gene: TRBV9
clone size: many
CDR3 length: 19
J gene: TRBJ2-1
CDR3 DNA: TGTGCCAGCAGCGTAGGGGCCGCGCGGGCTAGCGGGAGGGTAGGTGAGCAGTTCTTC
CDR3 protein: CASSVGAARASGRVGEQFF

D gene: .
V gene: TRBV4-3
clone size: few
CDR3 length: 13
J gene: TRBJ1-1
CDR3 DNA: TGCGCCAGCAGCCAAGTCCACGACGGGGTAGCTTTCTTT
CDR3 protein: CASSQVHDGVAFF

D gene: .
V gene: TRBV19
clone size: many
CDR3 length: 15
J gene: TRBJ1-5
CDR3 DNA: TGTGCCAGTAGTATAGCACGGAATAGCAATCAGCCCCAGCATTTT
CDR3 protein: CASSIARNSNQPQHF

D gene: TRBD1
V gene: TRBV30
clone size: .
CDR3 length: 14
J gene: TRBJ1-3
CDR3 DNA: TGTGCCTGGGGCCTACAGGGGGGTGGAAACACCATATATTTT
CDR3 protein: CAWGLQGGGNTIYF

D gene: TRBD2
V gene: TRBV13
clone size: many
CDR3 length: 18
J gene: TRBJ2-3
CDR3 DNA: TGTGCCAGCAGCTTAGAACTAGCGGGGGCCTCTAGCACAGATACGCAGTATTTT
CDR3 protein: CASSLELAGASSTDTQYF

D gene: .
V gene: TRBV20-1
clone size: many
CDR3 length: 14
J gene: TRBJ2-3
CDR3 DNA: TGCAGTGCTATAAGGGCAGGACTCACAGATACGCAGTATTTT
CDR3 protein: CSAIRAGLTDTQYF

D gene: .
V gene: TRBV7-8
clone size: many
CDR3 length: 13
J gene: TRBJ1-5
CDR3 DNA: TGTGCCAGCAGCTTAGCGCTGGCTCAGCCCCAGCATTTT
CDR3 protein: CASSLALAQPQHF

D gene: .
V gene: TRBV20-1
clone size: .
CDR3 length: 14
J gene: TRBJ1-6
CDR3 DNA: TGCAGTGCTAGAGGAGGGCCAATAAATTCACCCCTCCACTTT
CDR3 protein: CSARGGPINSPLHF